The 16 T cell receptor beta chains given below trace back to one sample, sequenced in a study of prognosis after radiotherapy for stage I lung cancer. TCR beta CDR3 was amplified from genomic DNA by two-round multiplex PCR. With primers specific to each TRBV and TRBJ gene, the first-round PCR was performed. Via MiXCR, TCRdb re-called the multiplex PCR reads, giving one row per CDR3 protein. The sample records fewer than 40,000 distinct CDR3 sequences, 25% to 40% being singletons. Material: PBMCs, obtained before or after stereotactic body radiation therapy (not recorded which). The source of these receptors is a donor over 45 with non-small cell lung cancer.

The table lists this clonotype with many counts. This rearrangement joins TRBV7-9 to TRBJ2-5, with 12 bases lining up with TRBD1. This CDR3 spans 14 amino acids. The J segment lost 5 bases and the V segment lost 5 bases, leaving 3 bases of the junction unmatched. Germline V CDR1 and CDR2: SEHNR, FQNEAQ (reference sequence). The CDR3, as DNA: TGTGCCAGCAGCCGGGACAGGGGGCGCGAGACCCAGTACTTC. Residues: CASSRDRGRETQYF. The full variable domain, its missing parts supplied by reference TRBV7-9 and TRBJ2-5, is DTGVSQNPRHKITKRGQNVTFRCDPISEHNRLYWYRQTLGQGPEFLTYFQNEAQLEKSRLLSDRFSAERPKGSFSTLEIQRTEQGDSAMYLCASSRDRGRETQYFGPGTRLLVL.

Turning to this clonotype: This is likely an artifact of a read error, given a far larger clone one base away. The genes are TRBV6-1 and TRBJ2-2; 14 nucleotides line up with TRBD2. The CDR3 runs 19 residues. V was clipped by 8 bases and J by 7 bases; unmatched bases: 18. From germline, CDR1 is MNHNS and CDR2 SASEGT. The CDR3 reads CASCPLGTVGTSGSGELFF. The CDR3 DNA sequence: TGTGCCAGCTGTCCCCTAGGGACTGTTGGGACTAGCGGGAGCGGGGAGCTGTTTTTT.

This clonotype has at least ten counts. J is TRBJ2-1 and V is TRBV19; no firm D call. Germline loops: CDR1 LNHDA, CDR2 SQIVND (reference sequence). The V end was cut by 5 bases, the J end by 5 bases, with 13 bases between. CDR3 size: 14 residues. CDR3 sequence reads: CASSVGQNNNEQFF. The CDR3 DNA reads as TGTGCCAGTAGTGTCGGGCAGAACAACAATGAGCAGTTCTTC.

Of note for this clonotype: A far larger clone is one base from this, pointing to a likely read error. V gene TRBV6-4 combines with J gene TRBJ1-1; D is unclear. V was trimmed by 3 bases and J by 4 bases, leaving 12 bases between them. This CDR3 comprises 14 residues. Germline values: CDR1 MRHNA, CDR2 SNTAGT. CDR3 coding DNA: TGTGCCAGCAGTGAAGAGTGGTTAGTCACTGAAGCTTTCTTT. Its translation: CASSEEWLVTEAFF.

A remark on this clonotype: Only one base separates this from a far larger clonotype, so it likely reflects a read error. The chain links TRBV6-4 to TRBJ2-3; 8 nucleotides align to TRBD2. CDR3 size: 18 residues. In germline, CDR1 is MRHNA, CDR2 SNTAGT. The CDR3 DNA follows: TGTGCCAGCAGTGAATGGATTGCGAGCGGGAGAATCACATATACGCAGTATTTT. It is translated as CASSEWIASGRITYTQYF.

This clonotype appeared many times. The chain is built from TRBV6-1 and TRBJ2-3, with TRBD2 matching 14 bases. The CDR3 runs to 16 residues. Germline lookup yields CDR1 MNHNS and CDR2 SASEGT. Germline trimming cut 10 bases from V and 5 bases from J; bases unmatched to any gene: 11. In DNA, the CDR3 is TGTGCCACAACGGGACTAGCGGGAGCTCTGGGAGATACGCAGTATTTT. Its translation is CATTGLAGALGDTQYF.

As to this clonotype: A far larger clone is one base from this, pointing to a likely read error. The J gene is TRBJ2-1, the V gene TRBV7-9, with D tentatively TRBD2 (7 bases). The end of the DNA is better explained by TRBJ2-7, so the J call may be wrong. Germline CDR1 reads SEHNR; CDR2 reads FQNEAQ (reference sequence). The CDR3 loop spans 15 amino acids. Written as DNA, the CDR3 is TGTGCCAGCAGCCGAGGGGGGGACCCCGACTACGAGCAGTACTTC. It is translated as CASSRGGDPDYEQYF.

The rearrangement uses TRBV2 and TRBJ2-2; 10 nucleotides align to TRBD2. The CDR3 length is 15 residues. V was pared by 6 bases and J by 12 bases, with 13 bases of the junction left unmatched. Germline CDR1 is SNHLY and CDR2 is FYNNEI. CDR3 residues: CASRPTSGMIVKLFF. The DNA of the CDR3 is TGTGCCAGCAGACCCACTAGCGGGATGATTGTGAAGCTGTTTTTT.

The chain is built from TRBV6-2 or TRBV6-3 and TRBJ2-1; D may be TRBD2 (5 bases). The germline gives CDR1 MNHEY, CDR2 SVGEGT. The CDR3 extends over 14 amino acids. V was pared by 6 bases and J by 8 bases, with 17 bases between. The CDR3 loop is CASRRLLGDYEQFF. In DNA form, the CDR3 reads TGTGCCAGCAGGCGACTATTGGGAGACTATGAGCAGTTCTTC.

This clonotype was detected many times. The CDR3 sequence is CATSDAQGKTTDTQYF. DNA for the CDR3: TGTGCCACCAGTGATGCGCAGGGCAAAACCACAGATACGCAGTATTTT. The gene calls are TRBV24-1 and TRBJ2-3; the D gene is possibly TRBD1 (5 bases). The germline gives CDR1 KGHDR, CDR2 SFDVKD. The CDR3 contains 16 residues. V lost 3 bases to trimming and J lost 2 bases, with 14 bases between them.

This clonotype was found many times. The J gene is TRBJ2-7, the V gene TRBV28, with D unclear. V was trimmed by 2 bases and J by 0 bases, leaving 8 bases between them. The length of the CDR3 is 14 residues. Germline V gene sequence: CDR1 MDHEN, CDR2 SYDVKM. CDR3 bases: TGTGCCAGCAGTTTACCCGGCGGCTCCTACGAGCAGTACTTC. Its protein product is CASSLPGGSYEQYF. Variable domain in full (rest from reference TRBV28 and TRBJ2-7): DVKVTQSSRYLVKRTGEKVFLECVQDMDHENMFWYRQDPGLGLRLIYFSYDVKMKEKGDIPEGYSVSREKKERFSLILESASTNQTSMYLCASSLPGGSYEQYFGPGTRLTVT.

This clonotype was counted ten times or more. V usage is TRBV20-1 and J usage is TRBJ2-5; D possibly uses TRBD1 or TRBD2 (5 bases each). V lost 4 bases and J 4 bases, leaving 13 bases between the germline ends. CDR1 and CDR2 (germline): DFQATT, SNEGSKA (reference sequence). The CDR3 sequence is 13 residues long. The CDR3 DNA sequence: TGCAGTGCTATAGAGGGTGGGGGAGAGACCCAGTACTTC. This encodes CSAIEGGGETQYF.

Comment on this clonotype: This likely came from a read error, as a far larger clone is one base away. No DNA is shown, since the ends of the CDR3 on it are uncertain; the CDR3 is the one TCRdb lists. The chain uses TRBV27 and TRBJ2-2; TRBD1 is taken as the D call from the table, unchecked against the DNA. CDR1 is MNHEY, CDR2 SMNVEV, per germline (reference sequence). With termini counted, the CDR3 has 15 amino acids. CDR3 protein: CASNFFGQNTGELFF.

Concerning this clonotype: Since a much larger clone is just one base distant, this may be a read error. The V call is TRBV20-1, the J call TRBJ2-4, with TRBD2 as a possible D gene (6 bases). The J call may be mistaken, given a closer DNA end match to TRBJ2-1. Germline loops: CDR1 DFQATT, CDR2 SNEGSKA (reference sequence). The CDR3 extends over 18 amino acids. The DNA for the CDR3 is TGCAGTGCTAGACGAATGCGGGGCGACACCAATCATAACGATGAGCAGTTCTTC. Amino acids: CSARRMRGDTNHNDEQFF.

CDR3: CISRDRLATTGELFF. CDR3 sequence (DNA): TGCATTTCTAGAGATCGCCTAGCGACCACCGGGGAGCTGTTTTTT. The chain links TRBV20-1 to TRBJ2-2; tentatively, D is TRBD2 (6 bases). CDR1 DFQATT and CDR2 SNEGSKA come from the germline V gene (reference sequence). The length of the CDR3 is 15 residues.

With regard to this clonotype: A much larger clone sits a single nucleotide away, making a read error possible. The J gene is TRBJ1-4, the V gene TRBV28; D call uncertain. The CDR3 loop spans 15 amino acids. The V gene lost 7 bases and the J gene lost 4 bases, with 16 bases spanning the gap. CDR1 MDHEN and CDR2 SYDVKM come from the germline V gene. CDR3 amino acids: CASTLVGQINEKLFF. The CDR3 nucleotides are TGTGCCAGCACATTGGTGGGTCAGATTAATGAAAAACTGTTTTTT.